This T cell receptor (beta chain) comes out of a study of blood T cell repertoires in COVID-19. Study information: Both acute and convalescent COVID-19 samples were obtained from the United States, Italy and Spain.

In the original processing: By means of reference gene primer amplification, nucleated cell counts were estimated. The protocol was immunoSEQ multiplex PCR, while the TCRdb copy is restricted to in-frame clones and leaves out a portion. For V, J and clone size, that table is used; D and trimming come from the DNA. The sample consists of more than 95,000 clones, around 74% of them appearing once. CDR1 is SNHLY and CDR2 is FYNNEI in the germline V gene. The CDR3 length is 14 residues. Trimming pared 4 bases from V and 5 bases from J, leaving 12 bases between. Material: peripheral blood. This rearrangement joins TRBV2 to TRBJ2-1; a possible D gene is TRBD1 (6 bases). This sequence was found in a woman aged 70-85 years with acute or convalescent COVID-19. In nucleotides, the CDR3 is TGTGCCAGCAGTGTAGAGAGGACAGACAATGAGCAGTTCTTC. It specifies CASSVERTDNEQFF.